The source of this TCR beta chain is a study of glioma-infiltrating T cells after dendritic cell vaccination listed by TCRdb under 2016. Context from the whole study: Of the roughly 15 glioblastoma patients in the cohort, all drawn from Phase I and II dendritic cell vaccination trials, 9 were newly diagnosed and 6 had recurrent disease. Patients received autologous tumor lysate-pulsed dendritic cell vaccination between 2003 and 2012. The vaccine consisted of monocyte-derived dendritic cells cultured less than eight days with IL-4 and GM-CSF, then pulsed overnight with autologous tumor lysate. Three intradermal dendritic cell vaccine injections were administered to patients at biweekly intervals in the arm below the axilla. Tumor-infiltrating lymphocyte content was quantified and tumor and blood repertoires were compared in dendritic cell-vaccinated glioblastoma patients by deep sequencing of TCR beta CDR3 regions. Survival after dendritic cell vaccination was correlated with TCR sequencing metrics, including TIL content and tumor-blood repertoire overlap.

In regard to this clone: Its cognate antigen has yet to be identified. No qualities accompany the bases; no much larger clone lies one base away.

What the time point label conveys for this sample: after dendritic cell vaccination, including at tumor progression/relapse. Patients were selected on the basis of adequate residual fresh-frozen tumor tissue and more than two years of available survival data. Molecular status otherwise varied across the glioblastoma patients, but none of them carried an isocitrate dehydrogenase mutation. PBMC were collected before vaccination, two weeks after the third vaccination, and at tumor progression if tumor progression occurred. The Qiagen DNeasy Blood extraction Kit was used for extraction of genomic DNA. CDR1 MNHEY and CDR2 SVGAGI are derived from the germline V gene. V is pruned by 2 bases and J by 7 bases, leaving 3 bases of the junction without a gene match. The CDR3, cysteine through phenylalanine, is 15 amino acids long. Of the read, only the CDR3 DNA is kept; its 45 bases are in frame from base 1.

The immunoSEQ assay amplified TCRB CDR3 regions from around 2.1 micrograms of genomic DNA, or from all available DNA when less than that amount was available. Multiplex PCR used 60 forward primers for TCR V beta segments and 13 reverse primers for J beta segments. To estimate the number of reads per starting template, synthetic control templates were added to each sample at limiting dilution. Reads of 87 bp were generated by sequencing on the Illumina HiSeq System. On the study's bioinformatics: PCR and sequencing errors were removed by a nearest neighbor algorithm that merged closely related sequences. TCR overlap was measured as the percentage of unique tumor TCR beta sequences also present in the same patient's peripheral blood. Here the immuneACCESS table is served through TCRdb, limited to in-frame sequences with V and J called. Missing clones are a known gap in these copies; in checked studies unresolved V genes cover under half, and the rest lacks a known reason. V and J calls and clone size are those listed in that table; D and trimming were worked out from the DNA. A total of some 91,000 clones appear in this sample, roughly four fifths of them only once. Roughly 2.1% of the sample is in the top ten clones.

What the authors observed across the whole study: After dendritic cell vaccination, a higher estimated pretreatment TIL content predicted longer time to progression and overall survival. The response model built on TCR overlap across three groups was characterized as speculative, with prospective validation still needed. The cohort was small and heterogeneous, only a few patients had full blood and tumor sets, and even fewer had initial-recurrent tumor pairs. No direct relationship between TCR clonality and survival was found, suggesting that a diverse polyclonal response may matter.

Rearrangement joined TRBV6-5 to TRBJ1-4; 11 middle bases align to TRBD1. Material: blood, obtained after dendritic cell vaccination. This TCR came from a human donor with glioblastoma. This receptor carries the CDR3 CASSYGQGAFEKLFF. The DNA sequence is as follows: TGTGCCAGCAGTTACGGACAGGGGGCATTTGAAAAACTGTTTTTT.